This T cell receptor beta chain comes out of a study of blood T cell repertoires in COVID-19. On the study more broadly: The samples span acute and convalescent COVID-19 from the United States, Italy and Spain. In each case, the material was cDNA or gDNA derived from T cells, B-cell-depleted T cells, or PBMCs.

Original methodology: Estimates of nucleated cell counts were drawn from the amplification of reference gene primers. Clones were sequenced by immunoSEQ multiplex PCR, and TCRdb holds only the in-frame ones, with some missing. Clonal size and the V and J genes are those of that table, whereas D and trimming came from the DNA. Of over 130,000 clones listed, over 70% are singletons. The sample was peripheral blood. The receptor was derived from a man in his sixties with active or convalescent COVID-19.

The CDR3 region has the DNA TGTGCCAGCAGCAGGGGTTCGTCCTACAATGAGCAGTTCTTC. Translating gives CASSRGSSYNEQFF. The chain couples TRBV7-2 to TRBJ2-1; tentatively, D is TRBD1 (5 bases). With 5 bases removed from V and 1 base from J, the gap between germline ends came to 9 bases. CDR3 length equals 14 residues. Germline CDR1 reads SGHTA; CDR2 reads FQGNSA.